Sequencing of this T cell receptor beta chain was carried out in a study of T-cell reconstitution after alpha-beta-depleted transplantation in children. This clonotype was counted at least ten times. For TCRbeta, the library was prepared with unique molecular identifiers. TCRdb reanalysed the PCR reads using MiXCR and keeps one entry per CDR3 protein. This sample carries roughly 170,000 distinct CDR3 sequences, about 6.3% of them seen once, and the ten largest clones take more than 2.5%. Germline V CDR1 and CDR2: MNHEY, SVGEGT. V lost 5 bases and J lost 4, with 17 bases in between. The CDR3 contains 16 residues.

Source: PBMCs from the stem cell graft donor, taken from the stem cell graft. This chain links TRBV6-2 or TRBV6-3 with TRBJ2-2; TRBD1 might be the D (6 bases). The origin of this receptor is a human donor who donated a stem cell graft to a child with Wiskott-Aldrich syndrome. The CDR3 is CASSLGAGAATGELFF. The CDR3, as DNA: TGTGCCAGCAGTCTAGGGGCAGGGGCTGCCACCGGGGAGCTGTTTTTT.